What follows are 15 T cell receptor beta chains derived from one specimen sequenced in a study of T cells after yellow fever vaccination. Via MiXCR, TCRdb re-called the 5' RACE reads, giving one row per CDR3 protein. This repertoire shows 50,000 to 60,000 distinct CDR3 sequences, 6.6% found once; its top ten account for roughly 26%. The sample was CD8+ T cells not binding an NS4B(214-222) dextramer, sorted from PBMCs, taken approximately 40 days after the first yellow fever vaccination. These receptors originate from a young man who received the YFV17D yellow fever vaccine.

This chain connects TRBV6-1 to TRBJ2-1; 9 positions match TRBD1. Looked up from germline, CDR1 is MNHNS and CDR2 is SASEGT. V shed 6 bases, J shed 6 bases, and the junction held 6 bases outside the gene matches. The CDR3 has 14 residues. For the CDR3, the DNA is TGTGCCAGCAGAGGGACAGGGTCCCTCAATGAGCAGTTCTTC. It specifies CASRGTGSLNEQFF.

The V call is TRBV7-9, the J call TRBJ2-3, with a weak D call TRBD1 (6 bases). Germline V gives CDR1 SEHNR, CDR2 FQNEAQ (reference sequence). This CDR3 spans 15 amino acids. Between the trimmed V and J ends, which lost 5 bases and 5 bases, there was a span of 17 bases. The CDR3 reads CASSAEVQGIDTQYF. CDR3 DNA: TGTGCCAGCAGCGCAGAGGTCCAGGGGATAGATACGCAGTATTTT.

This clonotype was counted at least ten times. The genes are TRBV7-2 and TRBJ2-3, with TRBD2 matching 8 bases. Looked up from germline, CDR1 is SGHTA and CDR2 is FQGNSA. CDR3 length: 16 amino acids. The V segment lost 1 base and the J segment 2 bases; nucleotides outside the gene matches: 5. The CDR3 nucleotides are TGTGCCAGCAGCTTAGTATCGGGGGGGATCACAGATACGCAGTATTTT. Translating it yields CASSLVSGGITDTQYF. The variable domain in full, with the rest retrieved from reference TRBV7-2 and TRBJ2-3, is GAGVSQSPSNKVTEKGKDVELRCDPISGHTALYWYRQSLGQGLEFLIYFQGNSAPDKSGLPSDRFSAERTGGSVSTLTIQRTQQEDSAVYLCASSLVSGGITDTQYFGPGTRLTVL.

This clonotype showed up just a few times. DNA for the CDR3: TGTGCCAGCAGCTTAGCCACCGGGACAGCGAACACTGAAGCTTTCTTT. Protein product: CASSLATGTANTEAFF. The rearrangement uses TRBV7-2 and TRBJ1-1, with 7 bases aligning to TRBD1. The ends lost 0 bases at V and 1 base at J; junction bases unmatched: 5. Germline V gives CDR1 SGHTA, CDR2 FQGNSA. This CDR3 has 16 amino acids.

This clonotype has at least ten counts. At one boundary the junction diverges from the germline segment, which might be a read error. The chain couples TRBV20-1 to TRBJ1-1; D not certain. CDR1 and CDR2 from the germline V gene are DFQATT and SNEGSKA (reference sequence). This CDR3 comprises 14 residues. The DNA for the CDR3 is TGCAGTGCTCGAGAAAGAAGGTTGGTGGGGAAAACTTTCTTT. Amino acid sequence: CSARERRLVGKTFF.

The table lists this clonotype with many counts. This chain joins TRBV28 and TRBJ1-5; TRBD1 matches at 9 bases. V shed 1 base, J shed 5 bases, and the junction held 3 bases outside the gene matches. The CDR3 length is 15 residues. CDR1 and CDR2 from the germline V gene are MDHEN and SYDVKM. DNA for the CDR3: TGTGCCAGCAGTTTATTAGGGACAGGGTATCAGCCCCAGCATTTT. Protein product: CASSLLGTGYQPQHF.

This clonotype was counted many times. The V gene is TRBV6-2 or TRBV6-3, the J gene TRBJ2-1; 13 bases are shared with TRBD2. Germline values: CDR1 MNHEY, CDR2 SVGEGT. This CDR3 contains 14 residues. Trimming took 7 bases from V and 8 from J; bases not matched to a gene: 5. CDR3 protein: CASNPGTSGDEQFF. CDR3 nucleotide sequence: TGTGCCAGCAATCCCGGGACTAGCGGGGATGAGCAGTTCTTC.

This clonotype has a handful of counts. The CDR3 DNA is TGTGCCAGCAGTGTGGGACAGGGAAGGAATTCACCCCTCCACTTT. Amino acids: CASSVGQGRNSPLHF. The genes are TRBV6-1 and TRBJ1-6; TRBD1 aligns across 9 bases. In germline, CDR1 is MNHNS, CDR2 SASEGT. Losses at the gene ends were 4 bases for V and 7 bases for J; bases not matched to a gene: 5. The CDR3 is 15 amino acids.

This clonotype was found many times. The J gene is TRBJ1-5, the V gene TRBV27, with 7 bases aligning to TRBD1. Germline lookup yields CDR1 MNHEY and CDR2 SMNVEV (reference sequence). Losses at the gene ends were 5 bases for V and 4 bases for J; bases not matched to a gene: 8. This CDR3 is 15 amino acids long. The CDR3 spells CASSPGTVHNQPQHF. The CDR3 DNA reads TGTGCCAGCAGTCCCGGGACAGTGCATAATCAGCCCCAGCATTTT.

This clonotype was counted at least ten times. J is TRBJ2-5 and V is TRBV6-5, with D possibly matching TRBD1 (5 bases). Germline CDR1 and CDR2: MNHEY and SVGAGI. Deletions cut 5 bases from V and 4 bases from J, with 8 bases between. This CDR3 is 12 amino acids long. The CDR3 loop reads CASSDQGETQYF. The CDR3 coding sequence is TGTGCCAGCAGTGACCAGGGAGAGACCCAGTACTTC.

In this sample, this clonotype turned up once. The V and J genes are TRBV6-5 and TRBJ2-7; unclear D gene. CDR3 length: 13 residues. V lost 2 bases and J 4 bases, leaving 9 bases between the germline ends. CDR1 and CDR2 from the germline V gene are MNHEY and SVGAGI. CDR3 coding DNA: TGTGCCAGCAGTTACGTCGCAGGATACGAGCAGTACTTC. This codes for CASSYVAGYEQYF.

This clonotype counts as medium-sized. V gene TRBV14 combines with J gene TRBJ2-1; 12 bases line up with TRBD2. The germline V gene encodes CDR1 SGHDN and CDR2 FVKESK. J was trimmed by 5 bases and V by 5 bases; bases with no gene match: 10. The CDR3 is 17 amino acids. Written as DNA, the CDR3 is TGTGCCAGCAGCACGACTAGCGGGGGTAGTGGGAACAATGAGCAGTTCTTC. This encodes CASSTTSGGSGNNEQFF. Looking up the rest from reference TRBV14 and TRBJ2-1 gives the full variable domain: EAGVTQFPSHSVIEKGQTVTLRCDPISGHDNLYWYRRVMGKEIKFLLHFVKESKQDESGMPNNRFLAERTGGTYSTLKVQPAELEDSGVYFCASSTTSGGSGNNEQFFGPGTRLTVL.

In its sample, this clonotype was seen many times. V is TRBV4-2 and J is TRBJ2-5; the match to TRBD2 covers 9 bases. Losses at the gene ends were 4 bases for V and 4 bases for J; bases not matched to a gene: 13. The CDR3 sequence is 17 residues long. Per the germline V gene, CDR1 is LGHNA and CDR2 is YNFKEQ. For the CDR3, the DNA is TGTGCCAGCAGCCGCATTCCGCGGGGGGGCCTAGGAGAGACCCAGTACTTC. It translates to CASSRIPRGGLGETQYF.

This clonotype was seen at least ten times. This chain connects TRBV15 to TRBJ2-1; D may be TRBD1 (5 bases). Germline values: CDR1 LNHNV, CDR2 YYDKDF (reference sequence). The CDR3 totals 14 residues. V was clipped by 0 bases and J by 5 bases, with 8 bases between them. CDR3 amino acids: CATSRERGNNEQFF. CDR3 DNA sequence: TGTGCCACCAGCAGAGAAAGGGGAAACAATGAGCAGTTCTTC.

This clonotype was observed a handful of times. This chain uses TRBV5-1 with TRBJ2-7; tentatively, D is TRBD2 (6 bases). V was shortened by 5 bases and J by 2 bases, with 20 bases between the two germline ends. CDR3 length: 16 residues. CDR1 SGHRS and CDR2 YFSETQ come from the germline V gene. In DNA form, the CDR3 reads TGCGCCAGCAGGTCGACCTCCGGCGGGACGACCTACGAGCAGTACTTC. Protein sequence: CASRSTSGGTTYEQYF.